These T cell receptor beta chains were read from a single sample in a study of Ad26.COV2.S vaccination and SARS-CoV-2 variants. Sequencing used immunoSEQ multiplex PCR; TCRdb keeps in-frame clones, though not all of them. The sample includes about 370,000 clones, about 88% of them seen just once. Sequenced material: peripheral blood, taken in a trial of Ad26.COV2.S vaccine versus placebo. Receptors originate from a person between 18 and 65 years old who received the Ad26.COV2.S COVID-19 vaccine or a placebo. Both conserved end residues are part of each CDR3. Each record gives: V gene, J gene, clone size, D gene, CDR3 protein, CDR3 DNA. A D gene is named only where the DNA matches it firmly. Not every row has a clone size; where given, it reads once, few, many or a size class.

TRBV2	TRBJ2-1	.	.	CASRKGDASYNEQFF	TGTGCCAGCAGGAAGGGGGACGCGTCCTACAATGAGCAGTTCTTC
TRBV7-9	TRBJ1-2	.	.	CASSLGTHSGYTF	TGTGCCAGCAGCTTGGGGACACATAGTGGCTACACCTTC
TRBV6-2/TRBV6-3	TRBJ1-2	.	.	CASSPGTLRGGYTF	TGTGCCAGCAGCCCCGGGACTCTACGTGGTGGCTACACCTTC
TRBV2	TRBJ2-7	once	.	CASSERQESYEQYF	TGTGCCAGCAGTGAACGGCAGGAGTCCTACGAGCAGTACTTC
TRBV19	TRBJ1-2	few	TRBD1	CASSTHRGSGYTF	TGTGCCAGTAGTACCCACAGGGGTTCCGGCTACACCTTC
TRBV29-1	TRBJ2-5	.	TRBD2	CSVGMGREETQYF	TGCAGCGTTGGAATGGGGAGGGAAGAGACCCAGTACTTC
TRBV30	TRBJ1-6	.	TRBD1	CAWSVGQGRFNSPLHF	TGTGCCTGGAGTGTGGGACAGGGGCGATTTAATTCACCCCTCCACTTT
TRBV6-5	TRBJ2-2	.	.	CATSTALGIRELFF	TGTGCCACCTCGACAGCCCTGGGGATCAGGGAGCTGTTTTTT
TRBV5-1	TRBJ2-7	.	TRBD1	CASSPGTGIHEQYF	TGCGCCAGCAGCCCCGGGACAGGGATACACGAGCAGTACTTC
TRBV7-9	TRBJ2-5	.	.	CASSPLVGWETQYF	TGTGCCAGCAGCCCCCTGGTGGGATGGGAGACCCAGTACTTC
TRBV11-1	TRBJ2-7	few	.	CASSLGDEQYF	TGTGCCAGCAGCTTAGGTGACGAGCAGTACTTC
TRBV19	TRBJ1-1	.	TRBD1	CASRDRQPEAFF	TGTGCCAGTAGGGACAGGCAACCTGAAGCTTTCTTT
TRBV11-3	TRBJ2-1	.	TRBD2	CASSLGLATGEQFF	TGTGCCAGCAGCTTAGGACTAGCGACAGGTGAGCAGTTCTTC
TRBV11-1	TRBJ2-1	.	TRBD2	CASRPGLAGGDDEQFF	TGTGCCAGCAGACCCGGACTAGCGGGGGGGGACGATGAGCAGTTCTTC
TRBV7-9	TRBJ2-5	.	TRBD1	CASSLGDRAREETQYF	TGTGCCAGCAGCTTAGGGGACAGGGCGCGCGAAGAGACCCAGTACTTC
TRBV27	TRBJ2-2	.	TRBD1	CASSTRQGSNTGELFF	TGTGCCAGCAGTACCCGACAGGGGTCAAACACCGGGGAGCTGTTTTTT
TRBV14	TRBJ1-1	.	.	CASNQVANTEAFF	TGTGCCAGCAACCAAGTAGCGAACACTGAAGCTTTCTTT
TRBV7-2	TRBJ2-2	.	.	CASSLENTGELFF	TGTGCCAGCAGCTTAGAGAACACCGGGGAGCTGTTTTTT
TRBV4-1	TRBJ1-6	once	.	CASSQEQVGRVHLHF	TGCGCCAGCAGCCAAGAACAGGTTGGACGGGTCCACCTCCACTTT
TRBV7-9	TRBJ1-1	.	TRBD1	CASSLLVMTGKHMNTEAFF	TGTGCCAGCAGCTTACTCGTTATGACAGGGAAACACATGAACACTGAAGCTTTCTTT
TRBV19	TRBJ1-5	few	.	CASSPGLYQPQHF	TGTGCCAGTAGTCCGGGGTTGTACCAGCCCCAGCATTTT
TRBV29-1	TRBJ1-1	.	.	CSVGWGTEAFF	TGCAGCGTAGGATGGGGGACTGAAGCTTTCTTT
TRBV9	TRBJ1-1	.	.	CASSVAWNTEAFF	TGTGCCAGCAGCGTAGCGTGGAACACTGAAGCTTTCTTT
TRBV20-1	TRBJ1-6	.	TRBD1	CSASVDRAYNSPLHF	TGCAGTGCTAGTGTCGACAGGGCCTATAATTCACCCCTCCACTTT
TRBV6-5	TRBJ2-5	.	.	CASSYSRGGETQYF	TGTGCCAGCAGTTACAGCAGGGGAGGGGAGACCCAGTACTTC
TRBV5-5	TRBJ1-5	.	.	CASSLQGQPQHF	TGTGCCAGCAGCTTGCAGGGTCAGCCCCAGCATTTT
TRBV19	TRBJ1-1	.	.	CASSPNQGNMNTEAFF	TGTGCCAGTAGTCCAAATCAGGGAAACATGAACACTGAAGCTTTCTTT
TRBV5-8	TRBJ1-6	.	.	CASSLEADSPLHF	TGTGCCAGCAGCTTGGAGGCGGATTCACCCCTCCACTTT
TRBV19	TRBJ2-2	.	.	CASSLNRVAGELFF	TGTGCCAGTAGCCTAAACAGGGTAGCCGGGGAGCTGTTTTTT
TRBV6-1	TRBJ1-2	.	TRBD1	CASSEWTGGAGYYGYTF	TGTGCCAGCAGTGAGTGGACAGGGGGCGCGGGGTACTATGGCTACACCTTC
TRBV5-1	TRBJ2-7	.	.	CASSGPMIYEQYF	TGCGCCAGCTCGGGACCAATGATCTACGAGCAGTACTTC
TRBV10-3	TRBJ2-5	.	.	CAISESPGAAQETQYF	TGTGCCATCAGTGAGAGCCCCGGTGCTGCGCAAGAGACCCAGTACTTC
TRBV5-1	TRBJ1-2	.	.	CASSPEGQGYGYTF	TGCGCCAGCAGCCCCGAAGGCCAGGGGTATGGCTACACCTTC
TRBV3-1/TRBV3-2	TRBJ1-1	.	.	CASSRGAVGMNTEAFF	TGTGCCAGCAGTCGAGGTGCTGTGGGGATGAACACTGAAGCTTTCTTT
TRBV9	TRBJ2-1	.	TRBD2	CASSFQTSESNEQFF	TGTGCCAGCAGCTTCCAGACTAGCGAGTCCAATGAGCAGTTCTTC
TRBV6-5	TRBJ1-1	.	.	CASSLAYMNTEAFF	TGTGCCAGCAGCCTAGCATACATGAACACTGAAGCTTTCTTT
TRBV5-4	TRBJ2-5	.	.	CASSLMGSKETQYF	TGTGCCAGCAGCCTGATGGGGTCGAAAGAGACCCAGTACTTC
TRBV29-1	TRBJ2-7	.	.	CSVGFLTYEQYF	TGCAGCGTTGGTTTCCTCACCTACGAGCAGTACTTC
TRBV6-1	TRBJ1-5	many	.	CASSEAWSGMEPQHF	TGTGCCAGCAGTGAAGCGTGGTCAGGGATGGAGCCCCAGCATTTT
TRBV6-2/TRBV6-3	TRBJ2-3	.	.	CASSLLARGTDTQYF	TGTGCCAGCAGCCTACTAGCGAGGGGGACAGATACGCAGTATTTT
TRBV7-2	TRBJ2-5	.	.	CASSLIGANQETQYF	TGTGCCAGCAGCTTAATAGGCGCAAACCAAGAGACCCAGTACTTC
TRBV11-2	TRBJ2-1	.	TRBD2	CASSSLSGASPNEQFF	TGTGCCAGCAGTTCACTCAGCGGGGCCTCCCCAAATGAGCAGTTCTTC
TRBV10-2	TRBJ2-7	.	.	CASSAGVHEQYF	TGCGCCAGCAGTGCGGGTGTCCACGAGCAGTACTTC
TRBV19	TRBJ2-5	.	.	CASRGVGKETQYF	TGTGCCAGTAGGGGGGTCGGCAAAGAGACCCAGTACTTC